The sample holds a few counts of the clone carrying this T cell receptor beta chain. For TCRbeta, the library was prepared with unique molecular identifiers. TCRdb fed the PCR reads into MiXCR, producing one record per CDR3 protein. The sample has approximately 350,000 distinct CDR3 sequences, 10% to 15% seen once. These data are taken from a study of T-cell reconstitution after alpha-beta-depleted transplantation in children. V lost 2 bases, J lost 3 bases, and 20 bases lay in between. The germline V gene encodes CDR1 SGHVS and CDR2 FNYEAQ. The CDR3 is 18 amino acids. V and J are TRBV7-6 and TRBJ1-3; D is undetermined. This clonotype was obtained from a human donor who donated a stem cell graft to a child with Fanconi anemia. The sequencing here drew on PBMCs, taken from the stem cell graft. CDR3 loop: CASSLLTFQVPSGNTIYF. CDR3 DNA sequence: TGTGCCAGCAGCTTACTGACATTTCAGGTTCCGAGTGGAAACACCATATATTTT.